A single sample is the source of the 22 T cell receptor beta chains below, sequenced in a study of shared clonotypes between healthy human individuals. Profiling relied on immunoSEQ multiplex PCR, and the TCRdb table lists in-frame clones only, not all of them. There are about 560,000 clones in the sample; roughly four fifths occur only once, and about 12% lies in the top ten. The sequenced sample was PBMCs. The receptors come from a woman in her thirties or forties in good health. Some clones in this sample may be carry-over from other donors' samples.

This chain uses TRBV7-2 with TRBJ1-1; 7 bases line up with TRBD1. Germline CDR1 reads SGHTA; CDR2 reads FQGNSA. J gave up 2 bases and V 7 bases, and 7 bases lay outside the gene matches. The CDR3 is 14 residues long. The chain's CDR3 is CASKNDRENTEAFF. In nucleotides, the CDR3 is TGTGCCAGCAAGAACGACAGGGAAAACACTGAAGCTTTCTTT.

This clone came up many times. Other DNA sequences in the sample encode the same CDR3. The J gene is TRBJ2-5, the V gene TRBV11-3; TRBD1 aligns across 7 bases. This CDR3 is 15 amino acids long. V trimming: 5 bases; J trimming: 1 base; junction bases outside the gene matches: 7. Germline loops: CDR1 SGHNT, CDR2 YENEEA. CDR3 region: CASSRRTGSQETQYF. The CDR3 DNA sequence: TGTGCCAGCAGCCGTCGGACAGGAAGCCAAGAGACCCAGTACTTC.

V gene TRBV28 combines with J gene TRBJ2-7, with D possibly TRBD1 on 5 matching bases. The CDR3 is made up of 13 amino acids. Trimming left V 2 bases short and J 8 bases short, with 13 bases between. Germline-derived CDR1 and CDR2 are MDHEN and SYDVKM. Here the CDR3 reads CASSLTPQAKQYF. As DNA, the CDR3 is TGTGCCAGCAGTTTAACCCCACAGGCGAAGCAGTACTTC.

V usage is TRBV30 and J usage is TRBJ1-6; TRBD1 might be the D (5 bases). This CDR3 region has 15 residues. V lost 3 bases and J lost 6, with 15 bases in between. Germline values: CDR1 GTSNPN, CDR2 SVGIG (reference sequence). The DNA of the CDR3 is TGTGCCTGGAGCGTGCTGTCGGGGGTTAATTCACCCCTCCACTTT. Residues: CAWSVLSGVNSPLHF.

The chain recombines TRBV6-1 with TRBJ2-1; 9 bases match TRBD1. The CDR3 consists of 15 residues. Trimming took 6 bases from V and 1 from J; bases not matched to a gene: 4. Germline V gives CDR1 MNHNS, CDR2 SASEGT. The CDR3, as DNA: TGTGCCAGCAGCCCGGGACAGGGATCCTACAATGAGCAGTTCTTC. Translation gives CASSPGQGSYNEQFF.

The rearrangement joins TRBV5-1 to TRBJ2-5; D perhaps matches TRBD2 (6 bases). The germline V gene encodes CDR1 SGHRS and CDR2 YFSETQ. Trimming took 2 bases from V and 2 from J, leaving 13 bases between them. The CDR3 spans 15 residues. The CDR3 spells CASSLIGGIQETQYF. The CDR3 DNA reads TGCGCCAGCAGCTTAATTGGCGGGATTCAAGAGACCCAGTACTTC.

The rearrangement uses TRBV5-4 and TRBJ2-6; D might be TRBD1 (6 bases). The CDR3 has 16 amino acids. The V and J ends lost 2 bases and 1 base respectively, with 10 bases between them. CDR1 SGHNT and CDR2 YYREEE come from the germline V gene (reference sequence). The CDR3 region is CASSLGGESGANVLTF. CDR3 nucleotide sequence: TGTGCCAGCAGCTTAGGGGGAGAATCTGGGGCCAACGTCCTGACTTTC.

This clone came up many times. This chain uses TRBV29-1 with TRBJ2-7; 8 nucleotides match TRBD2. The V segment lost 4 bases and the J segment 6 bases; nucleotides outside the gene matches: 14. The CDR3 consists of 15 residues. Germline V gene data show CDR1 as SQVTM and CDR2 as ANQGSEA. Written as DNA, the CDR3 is TGCAGCGTTGTGCATGGTTCCGGGAGGGCCGGCGAGCAGTACTTC. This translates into CSVVHGSGRAGEQYF.

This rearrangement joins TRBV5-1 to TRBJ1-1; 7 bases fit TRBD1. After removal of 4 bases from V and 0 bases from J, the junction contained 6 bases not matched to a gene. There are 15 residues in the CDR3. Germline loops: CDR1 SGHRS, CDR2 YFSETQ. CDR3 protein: CASSPGTEMNTEAFF. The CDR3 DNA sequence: TGCGCCAGCAGCCCAGGGACAGAAATGAACACTGAAGCTTTCTTT.

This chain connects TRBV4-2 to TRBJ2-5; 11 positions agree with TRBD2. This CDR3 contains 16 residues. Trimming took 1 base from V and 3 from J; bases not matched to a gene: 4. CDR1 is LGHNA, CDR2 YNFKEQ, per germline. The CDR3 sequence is CASSQGNSGREETQYF. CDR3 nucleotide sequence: TGTGCCAGCAGCCAAGGGAATAGCGGGAGGGAAGAGACCCAGTACTTC.

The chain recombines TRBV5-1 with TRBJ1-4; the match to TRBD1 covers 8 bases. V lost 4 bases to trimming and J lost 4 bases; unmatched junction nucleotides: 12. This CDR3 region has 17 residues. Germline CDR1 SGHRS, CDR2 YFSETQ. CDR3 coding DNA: TGCGCCAGCAGCATACCGGACAGGGCTCTTTTTAATGAAAAACTGTTTTTT. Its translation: CASSIPDRALFNEKLFF.

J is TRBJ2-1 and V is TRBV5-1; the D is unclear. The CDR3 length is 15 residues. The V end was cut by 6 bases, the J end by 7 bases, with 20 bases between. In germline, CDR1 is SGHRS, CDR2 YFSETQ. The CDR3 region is CASTPRPGSENEQFF. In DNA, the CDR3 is TGCGCCAGCACCCCCCGTCCAGGCAGCGAGAATGAGCAGTTCTTC.

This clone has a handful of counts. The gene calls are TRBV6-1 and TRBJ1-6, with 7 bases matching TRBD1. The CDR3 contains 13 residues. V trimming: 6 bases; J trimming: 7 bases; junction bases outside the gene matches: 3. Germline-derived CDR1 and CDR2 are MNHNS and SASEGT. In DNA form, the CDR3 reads TGTGCCAGCAGCGGGACAGAGAATTCACCCCTCCACTTT. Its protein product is CASSGTENSPLHF.

The CDR3 DNA is TGTGCCAGCAGCCTCCGGACCACTAGCGGAGAGCACTACGAGCAGTACTTC. Protein sequence: CASSLRTTSGEHYEQYF. The genes are TRBV7-8 and TRBJ2-7; 8 positions match TRBD2. This CDR3 contains 17 residues. V lost 5 bases to trimming and J lost 3 bases; unmatched junction nucleotides: 15. From germline, CDR1 is SGHVS and CDR2 FQNEAQ.

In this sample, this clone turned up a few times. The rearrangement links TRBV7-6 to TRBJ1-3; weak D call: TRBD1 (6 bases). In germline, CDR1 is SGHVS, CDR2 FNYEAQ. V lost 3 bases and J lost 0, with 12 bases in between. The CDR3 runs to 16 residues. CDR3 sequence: CASSFSDSISGNTIYF. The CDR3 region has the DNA TGTGCCAGCAGCTTCTCGGACAGCATCTCTGGAAACACCATATATTTT.

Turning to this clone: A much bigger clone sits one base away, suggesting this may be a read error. CDR3 sequence: CASSQGVVVGRSYEQYF. CDR3 DNA: TGCGCCAGCAGCCAGGGAGTCGTCGTGGGACGCTCCTACGAGCAGTACTTC. The chain couples TRBV4-1 to TRBJ2-7, with D perhaps being TRBD1 or TRBD2 (5 bases each). Germline V gives CDR1 MGHRA, CDR2 YSYEKL. This CDR3 spans 17 amino acids. V was shortened by 3 bases and J by 0 bases, with 18 bases between the two germline ends.

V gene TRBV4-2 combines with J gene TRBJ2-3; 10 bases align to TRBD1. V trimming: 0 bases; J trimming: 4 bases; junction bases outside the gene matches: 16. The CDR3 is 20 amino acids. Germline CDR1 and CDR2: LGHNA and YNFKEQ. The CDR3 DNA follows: TGTGCCAGCAGCCAAGATCACGCCTCAGGGACAGGGGTTGGTGCAGATACGCAGTATTTT. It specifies CASSQDHASGTGVGADTQYF.

The CDR3 is CASSLAGGLYNEQFF. The CDR3 DNA follows: TGTGCCAGCAGCTTAGCGGGAGGTCTCTACAATGAGCAGTTCTTC. The V gene is TRBV5-6, the J gene TRBJ2-1; 9 nucleotides align to TRBD2. J lost 3 bases, V lost 2 bases, and 3 bases had no gene match. The CDR3 extends over 15 amino acids. The germline V gene encodes CDR1 SGHDT and CDR2 YYEEEE. Using reference TRBV5-6 and TRBJ2-1 for the parts outside the CDR3, the full variable domain is DAGVTQSPTHLIKTRGQQVTLRCSPKSGHDTVSWYQQALGQGPQFIFQYYEEEERQRGNFPDRFSGHQFPNYSSELNVNALLLGDSALYLCASSLAGGLYNEQFFGPGTRLTVL.

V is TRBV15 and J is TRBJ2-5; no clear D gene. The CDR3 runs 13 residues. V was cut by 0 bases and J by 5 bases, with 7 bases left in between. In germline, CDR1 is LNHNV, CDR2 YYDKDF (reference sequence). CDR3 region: CATSRDVGETQYF. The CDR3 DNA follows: TGTGCCACCAGCAGAGATGTGGGGGAGACCCAGTACTTC.

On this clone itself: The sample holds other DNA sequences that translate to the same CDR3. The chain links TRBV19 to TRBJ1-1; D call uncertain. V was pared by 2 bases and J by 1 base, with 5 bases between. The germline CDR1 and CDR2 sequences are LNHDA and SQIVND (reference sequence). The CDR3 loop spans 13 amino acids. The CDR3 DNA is TGTGCCAGTAGTATATCCTCGAACACTGAAGCTTTCTTT. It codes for CASSISSNTEAFF.

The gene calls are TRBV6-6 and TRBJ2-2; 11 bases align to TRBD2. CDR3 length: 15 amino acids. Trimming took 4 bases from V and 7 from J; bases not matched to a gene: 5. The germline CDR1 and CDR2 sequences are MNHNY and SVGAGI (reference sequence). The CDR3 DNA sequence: TGTGCCAGCAGTTCGACTAGCGGGAAGTTCGGGGAGCTGTTTTTT. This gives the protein CASSSTSGKFGELFF.

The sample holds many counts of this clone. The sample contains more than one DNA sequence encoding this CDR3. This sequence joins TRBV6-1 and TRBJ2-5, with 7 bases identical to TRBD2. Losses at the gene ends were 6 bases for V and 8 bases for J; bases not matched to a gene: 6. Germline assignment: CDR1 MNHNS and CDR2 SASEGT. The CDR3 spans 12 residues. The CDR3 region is CASRAGLSTQYF. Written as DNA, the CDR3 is TGTGCCAGCAGAGCGGGACTGTCCACCCAGTACTTC.